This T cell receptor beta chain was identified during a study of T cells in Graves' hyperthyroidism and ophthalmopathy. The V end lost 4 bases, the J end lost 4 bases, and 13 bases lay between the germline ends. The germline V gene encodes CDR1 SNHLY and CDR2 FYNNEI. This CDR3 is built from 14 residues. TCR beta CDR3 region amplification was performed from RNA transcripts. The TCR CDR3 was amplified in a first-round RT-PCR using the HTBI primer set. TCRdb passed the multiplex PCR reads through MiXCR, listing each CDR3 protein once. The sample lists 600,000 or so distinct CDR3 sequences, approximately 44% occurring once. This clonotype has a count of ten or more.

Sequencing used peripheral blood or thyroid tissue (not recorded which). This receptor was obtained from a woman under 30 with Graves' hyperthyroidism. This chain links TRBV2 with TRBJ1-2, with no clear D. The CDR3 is CASSAGVRVYGYTF. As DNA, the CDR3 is TGTGCCAGCAGTGCCGGGGTTCGGGTCTATGGCTACACCTTC. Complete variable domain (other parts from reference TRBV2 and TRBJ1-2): EPEVTQTPSHQVTQMGQEVILRCVPISNHLYFYWYRQILGQKVEFLVSFYNNEISEKSEIFDDQFSVERPDGSNFTLKIRSTKLEDSAMYFCASSAGVRVYGYTFGSGTRLTVV.